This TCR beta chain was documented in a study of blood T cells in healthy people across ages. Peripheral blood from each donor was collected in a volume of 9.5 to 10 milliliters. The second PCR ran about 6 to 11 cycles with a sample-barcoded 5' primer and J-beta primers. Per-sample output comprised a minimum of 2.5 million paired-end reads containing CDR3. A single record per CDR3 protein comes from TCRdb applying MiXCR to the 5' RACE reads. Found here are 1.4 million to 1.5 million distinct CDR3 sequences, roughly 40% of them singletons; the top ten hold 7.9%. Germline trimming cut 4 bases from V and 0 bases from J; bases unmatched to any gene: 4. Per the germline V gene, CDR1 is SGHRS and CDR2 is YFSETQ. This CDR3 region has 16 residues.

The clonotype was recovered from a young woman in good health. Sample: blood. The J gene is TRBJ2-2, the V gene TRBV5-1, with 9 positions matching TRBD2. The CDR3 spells CASSGGLAANTGELFF. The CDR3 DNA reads TGCGCCAGCAGCGGGGGACTAGCAGCGAACACCGGGGAGCTGTTTTTT.